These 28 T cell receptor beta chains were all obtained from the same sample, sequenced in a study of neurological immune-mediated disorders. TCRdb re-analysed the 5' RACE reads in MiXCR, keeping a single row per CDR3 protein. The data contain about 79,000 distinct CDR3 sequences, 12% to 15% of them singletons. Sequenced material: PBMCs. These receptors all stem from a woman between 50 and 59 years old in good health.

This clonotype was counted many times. The CDR3 loop reads CASSLKGVGTEAFF. Written as DNA, the CDR3 is TGCGCCAGCAGCTTAAAGGGGGTTGGCACTGAAGCTTTCTTT. The chain employs TRBV5-1 and TRBJ1-1; possibly TRBD1 for D (6 bases). The V and J ends lost 2 bases and 4 bases respectively, with 12 bases between them. The germline CDR1 and CDR2 sequences are SGHRS and YFSETQ. The CDR3 is 14 residues long.

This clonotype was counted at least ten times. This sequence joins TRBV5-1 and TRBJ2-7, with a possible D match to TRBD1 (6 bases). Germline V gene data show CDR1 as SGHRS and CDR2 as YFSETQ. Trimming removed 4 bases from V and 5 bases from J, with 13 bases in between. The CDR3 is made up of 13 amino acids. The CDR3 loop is CASSLHRANEQYF. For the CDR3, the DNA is TGCGCCAGCAGCCTCCACAGGGCTAACGAGCAGTACTTC.

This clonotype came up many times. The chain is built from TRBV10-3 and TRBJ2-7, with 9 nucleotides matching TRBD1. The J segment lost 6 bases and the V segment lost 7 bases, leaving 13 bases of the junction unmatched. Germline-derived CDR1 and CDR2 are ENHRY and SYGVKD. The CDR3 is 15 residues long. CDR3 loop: CAINSAGTGLPEQYF. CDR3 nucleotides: TGTGCCATCAATTCAGCCGGGACAGGGTTACCCGAGCAGTACTTC.

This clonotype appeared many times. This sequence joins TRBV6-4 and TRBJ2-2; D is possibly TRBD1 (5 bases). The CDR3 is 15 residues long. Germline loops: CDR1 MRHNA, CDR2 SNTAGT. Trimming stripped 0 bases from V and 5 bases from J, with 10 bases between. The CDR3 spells CASSDSESGTGELFF. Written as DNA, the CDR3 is TGTGCCAGCAGTGACTCGGAGTCAGGGACCGGGGAGCTGTTTTTT.

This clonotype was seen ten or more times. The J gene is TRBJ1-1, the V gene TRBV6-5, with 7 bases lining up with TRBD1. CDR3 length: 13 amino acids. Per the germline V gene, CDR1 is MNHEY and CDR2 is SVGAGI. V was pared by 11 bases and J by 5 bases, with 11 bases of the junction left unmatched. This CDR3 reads CAARDRAGTEAFF. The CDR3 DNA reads TGTGCCGCCCGAGACAGGGCAGGGACTGAAGCTTTCTTT.

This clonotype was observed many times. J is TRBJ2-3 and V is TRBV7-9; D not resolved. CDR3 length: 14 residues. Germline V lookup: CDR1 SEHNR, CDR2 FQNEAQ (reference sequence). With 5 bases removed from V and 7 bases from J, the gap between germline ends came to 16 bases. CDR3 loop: CASSPLLTLNTQYF. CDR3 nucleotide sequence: TGTGCCAGCAGCCCACTTCTTACTCTGAATACGCAGTATTTT. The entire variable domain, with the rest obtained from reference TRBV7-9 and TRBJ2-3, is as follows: DTGVSQNPRHKITKRGQNVTFRCDPISEHNRLYWYRQTLGQGPEFLTYFQNEAQLEKSRLLSDRFSAERPKGSFSTLEIQRTEQGDSAMYLCASSPLLTLNTQYFGPGTRLTVL.

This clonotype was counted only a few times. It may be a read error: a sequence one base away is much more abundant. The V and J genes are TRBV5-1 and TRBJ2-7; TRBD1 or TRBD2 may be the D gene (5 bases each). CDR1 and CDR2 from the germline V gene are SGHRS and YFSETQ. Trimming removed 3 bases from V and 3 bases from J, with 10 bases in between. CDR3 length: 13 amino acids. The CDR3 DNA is TGCGCCAGCAGCTGGGACCCTGACTACGAGCAGTACTTC. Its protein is CASSWDPDYEQYF.

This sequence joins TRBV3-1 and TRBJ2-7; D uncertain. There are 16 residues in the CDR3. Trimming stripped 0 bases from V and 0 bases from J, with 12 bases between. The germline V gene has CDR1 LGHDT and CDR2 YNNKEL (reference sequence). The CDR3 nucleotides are TGTGCCAGCAGCCAAGACTGGACGCTTATCTCCTACGAGCAGTACTTC. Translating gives CASSQDWTLISYEQYF.

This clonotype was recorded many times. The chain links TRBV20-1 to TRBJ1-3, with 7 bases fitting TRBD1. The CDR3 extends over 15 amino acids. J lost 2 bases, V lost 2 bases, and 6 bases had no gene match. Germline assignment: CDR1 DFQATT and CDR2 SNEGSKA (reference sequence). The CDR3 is CSARMSRGPGNTIYF. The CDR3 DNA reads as TGCAGTGCTAGAATGTCGAGGGGGCCTGGAAACACCATATATTTT.

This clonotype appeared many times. The chain's CDR3 is CASSFSGVFYETQYF. CDR3 DNA sequence: TGCGCCAGCAGCTTCTCGGGGGTCTTTTACGAGACCCAGTACTTC. The chain recombines TRBV5-1 with TRBJ2-5; TRBD2 might be the D (6 bases). The CDR3 loop spans 15 amino acids. Germline CDR1 and CDR2: SGHRS and YFSETQ. V lost 2 bases and J 5 bases, leaving 16 bases between the germline ends.

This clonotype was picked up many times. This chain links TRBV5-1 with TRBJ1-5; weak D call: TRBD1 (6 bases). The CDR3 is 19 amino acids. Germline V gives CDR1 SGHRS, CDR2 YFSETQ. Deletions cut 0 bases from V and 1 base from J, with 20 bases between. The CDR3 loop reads CASSLEGGIQGESNQPQHF. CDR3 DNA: TGCGCCAGCAGCTTGGAGGGGGGTATACAGGGAGAGAGCAATCAGCCCCAGCATTTT. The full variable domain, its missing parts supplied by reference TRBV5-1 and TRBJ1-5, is KAGVTQTPRYLIKTRGQQVTLSCSPISGHRSVSWYQQTPGQGLQFLFEYFSETQRNKGNFPGRFSGRQFSNSRSEMNVSTLELGDSALYLCASSLEGGIQGESNQPQHFGDGTRLSIL.

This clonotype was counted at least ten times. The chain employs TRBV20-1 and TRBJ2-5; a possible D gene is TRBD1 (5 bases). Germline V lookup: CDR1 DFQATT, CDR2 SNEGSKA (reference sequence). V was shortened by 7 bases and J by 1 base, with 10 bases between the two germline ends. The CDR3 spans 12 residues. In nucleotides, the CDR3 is TGCAGTGTACCTAGGGGCCAAGAGACCCAGTACTTC. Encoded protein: CSVPRGQETQYF.

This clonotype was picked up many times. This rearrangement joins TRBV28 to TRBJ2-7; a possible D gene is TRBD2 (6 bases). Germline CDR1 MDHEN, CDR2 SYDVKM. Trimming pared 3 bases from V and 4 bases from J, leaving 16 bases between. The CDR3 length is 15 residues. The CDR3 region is CASSLTLAVVYEQYF. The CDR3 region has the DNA TGTGCCAGCAGTTTGACACTAGCCGTCGTATACGAGCAGTACTTC.

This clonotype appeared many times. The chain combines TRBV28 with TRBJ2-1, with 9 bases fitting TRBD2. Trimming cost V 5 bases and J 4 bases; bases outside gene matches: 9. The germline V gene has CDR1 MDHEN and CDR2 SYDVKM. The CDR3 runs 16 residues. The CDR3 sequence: CASSTLSGGPYNEQFF. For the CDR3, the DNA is TGTGCCAGCAGTACGCTAAGCGGGGGGCCTTACAATGAGCAGTTCTTC.

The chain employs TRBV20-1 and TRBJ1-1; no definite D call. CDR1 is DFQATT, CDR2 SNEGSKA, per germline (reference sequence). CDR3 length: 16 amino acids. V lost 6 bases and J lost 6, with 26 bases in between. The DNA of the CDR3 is TGCAGTGCCCCCATCAGGCGGAGAACAGAAGGATCTGAAGCTTTCTTT. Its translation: CSAPIRRRTEGSEAFF.

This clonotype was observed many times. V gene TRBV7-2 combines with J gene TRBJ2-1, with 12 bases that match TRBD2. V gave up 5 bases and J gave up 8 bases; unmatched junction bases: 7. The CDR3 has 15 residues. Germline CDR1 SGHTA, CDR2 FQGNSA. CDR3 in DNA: TGTGCCAGCAGCCCATCTAGCGGGGGGGCCCATGAGCAGTTCTTC. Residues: CASSPSSGGAHEQFF.

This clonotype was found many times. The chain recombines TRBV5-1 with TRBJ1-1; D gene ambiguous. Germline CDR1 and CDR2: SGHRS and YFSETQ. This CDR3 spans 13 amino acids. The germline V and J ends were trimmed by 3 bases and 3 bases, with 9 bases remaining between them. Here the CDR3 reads CASSWASDTEAFF. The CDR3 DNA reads TGCGCCAGCAGCTGGGCGTCCGACACTGAAGCTTTCTTT. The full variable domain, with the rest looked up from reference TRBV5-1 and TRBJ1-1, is KAGVTQTPRYLIKTRGQQVTLSCSPISGHRSVSWYQQTPGQGLQFLFEYFSETQRNKGNFPGRFSGRQFSNSRSEMNVSTLELGDSALYLCASSWASDTEAFFGQGTRLTVV.

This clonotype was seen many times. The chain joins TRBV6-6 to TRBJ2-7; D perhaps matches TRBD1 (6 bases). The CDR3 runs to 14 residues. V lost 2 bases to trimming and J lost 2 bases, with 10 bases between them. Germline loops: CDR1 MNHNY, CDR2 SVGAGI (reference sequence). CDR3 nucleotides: TGTGCCAGCAGTTACGAACAGGGTCCCTACGAGCAGTACTTC. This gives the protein CASSYEQGPYEQYF.

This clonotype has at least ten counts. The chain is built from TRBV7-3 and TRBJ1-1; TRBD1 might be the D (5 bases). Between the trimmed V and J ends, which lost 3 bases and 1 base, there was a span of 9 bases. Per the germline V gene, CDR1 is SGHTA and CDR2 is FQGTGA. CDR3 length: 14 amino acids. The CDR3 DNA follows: TGTGCCAGCAGCTTCGGGGACCCGAACACTGAAGCTTTCTTT. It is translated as CASSFGDPNTEAFF.

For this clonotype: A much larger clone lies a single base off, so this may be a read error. CDR3 sequence (DNA): TGCAGTGCTACTGAACCGGGACAGGAGAAAATTAGCTCCTACGATGAGCAGTTCTTC. This translates into CSATEPGQEKISSYDEQFF. The genes are TRBV20-1 and TRBJ2-1; TRBD1 aligns across 8 bases. This CDR3 comprises 19 residues. Germline values: CDR1 DFQATT, CDR2 SNEGSKA (reference sequence).

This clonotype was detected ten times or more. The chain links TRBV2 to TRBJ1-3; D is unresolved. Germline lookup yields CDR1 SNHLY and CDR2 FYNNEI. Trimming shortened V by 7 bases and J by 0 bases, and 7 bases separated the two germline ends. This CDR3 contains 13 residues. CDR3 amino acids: CASMQDSGNTIYF. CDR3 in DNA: TGTGCCAGCATGCAGGACTCTGGAAACACCATATATTTT.

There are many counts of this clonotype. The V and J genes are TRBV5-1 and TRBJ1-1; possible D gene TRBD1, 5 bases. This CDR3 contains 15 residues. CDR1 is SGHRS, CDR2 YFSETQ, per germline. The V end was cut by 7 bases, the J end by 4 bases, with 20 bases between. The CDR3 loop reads CASSPSGAGGTEAFF. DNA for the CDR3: TGCGCCAGCTCGCCGTCCGGGGCGGGCGGCACTGAAGCTTTCTTT.

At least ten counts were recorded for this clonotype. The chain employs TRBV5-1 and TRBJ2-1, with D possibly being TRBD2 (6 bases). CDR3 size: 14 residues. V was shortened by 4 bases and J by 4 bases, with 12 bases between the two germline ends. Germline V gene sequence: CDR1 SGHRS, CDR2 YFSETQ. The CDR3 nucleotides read TGCGCCAGCAGCACGGGGGACTTTTACAATGAGCAGTTCTTC. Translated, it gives CASSTGDFYNEQFF. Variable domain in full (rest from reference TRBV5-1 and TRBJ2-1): KAGVTQTPRYLIKTRGQQVTLSCSPISGHRSVSWYQQTPGQGLQFLFEYFSETQRNKGNFPGRFSGRQFSNSRSEMNVSTLELGDSALYLCASSTGDFYNEQFFGPGTRLTVL.

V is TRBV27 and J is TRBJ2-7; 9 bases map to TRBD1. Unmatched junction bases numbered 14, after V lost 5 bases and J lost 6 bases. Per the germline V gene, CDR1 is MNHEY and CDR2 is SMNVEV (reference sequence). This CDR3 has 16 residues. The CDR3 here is CASSLRDRAGAREQYF. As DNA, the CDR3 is TGTGCCAGCAGTCTTAGGGACAGGGCCGGCGCGCGCGAGCAGTACTTC.

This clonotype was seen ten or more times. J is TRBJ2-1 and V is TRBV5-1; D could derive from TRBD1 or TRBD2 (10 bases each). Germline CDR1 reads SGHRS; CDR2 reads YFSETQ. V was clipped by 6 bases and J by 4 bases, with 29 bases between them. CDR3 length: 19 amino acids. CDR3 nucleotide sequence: TGCGCCAGCACCCCGGACAGGGGGGCTAGCGGGAGAAAATACAATGAGCAGTTCTTC. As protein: CASTPDRGASGRKYNEQFF.

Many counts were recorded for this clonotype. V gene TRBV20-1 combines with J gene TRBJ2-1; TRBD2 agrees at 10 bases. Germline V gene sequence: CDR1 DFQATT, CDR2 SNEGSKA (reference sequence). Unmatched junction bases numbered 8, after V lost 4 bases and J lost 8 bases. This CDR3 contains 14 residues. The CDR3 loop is CSATKRGGFDEQFF. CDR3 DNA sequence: TGCAGTGCTACCAAGCGGGGGGGCTTCGATGAGCAGTTCTTC.

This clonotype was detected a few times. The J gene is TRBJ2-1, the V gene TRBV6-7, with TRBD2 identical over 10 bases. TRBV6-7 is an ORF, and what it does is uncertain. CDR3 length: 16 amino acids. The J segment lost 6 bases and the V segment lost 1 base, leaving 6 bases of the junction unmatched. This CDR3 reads CASSYWRLAGVNEQFF. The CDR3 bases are TGTGCCAGCAGTTACTGGAGGCTAGCGGGGGTCAATGAGCAGTTCTTC.

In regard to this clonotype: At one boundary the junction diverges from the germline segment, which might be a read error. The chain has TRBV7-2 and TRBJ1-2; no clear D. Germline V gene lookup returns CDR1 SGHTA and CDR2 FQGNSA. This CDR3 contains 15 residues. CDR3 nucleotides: TGTGCCAGCAGCTTAGTGGTCACAGCATCCGATGGCTACATCTTC. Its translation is CASSLVVTASDGYIF.